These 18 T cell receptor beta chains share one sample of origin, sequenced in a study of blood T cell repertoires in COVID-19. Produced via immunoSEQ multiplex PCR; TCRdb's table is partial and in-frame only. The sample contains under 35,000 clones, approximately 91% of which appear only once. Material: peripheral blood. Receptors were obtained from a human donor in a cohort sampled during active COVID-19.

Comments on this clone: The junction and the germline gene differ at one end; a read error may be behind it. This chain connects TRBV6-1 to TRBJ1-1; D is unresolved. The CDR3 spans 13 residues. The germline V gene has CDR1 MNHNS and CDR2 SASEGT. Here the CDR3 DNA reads TGTGCCAGCGGTGATAGCATGAACACTGAAGCTTTCTTT. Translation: CASGDSMNTEAFF.

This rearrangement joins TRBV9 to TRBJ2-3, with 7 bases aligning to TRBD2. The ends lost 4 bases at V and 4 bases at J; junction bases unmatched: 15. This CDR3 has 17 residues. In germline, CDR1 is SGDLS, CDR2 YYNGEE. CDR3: CASSPTPTSYAPDTQYF. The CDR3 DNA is TGTGCCAGCAGCCCAACGCCGACTAGCTATGCCCCAGATACGCAGTATTTT. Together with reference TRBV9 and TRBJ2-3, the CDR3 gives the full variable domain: DSGVTQTPKHLITATGQRVTLRCSPRSGDLSVYWYQQSLDQGLQFLIQYYNGEERAKGNILERFSAQQFPDLHSELNLSSLELGDSALYFCASSPTPTSYAPDTQYFGPGTRLTVL.

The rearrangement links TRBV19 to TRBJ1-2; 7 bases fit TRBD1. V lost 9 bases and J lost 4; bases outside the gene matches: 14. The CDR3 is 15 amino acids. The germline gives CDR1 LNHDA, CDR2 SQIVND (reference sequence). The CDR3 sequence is CASKVTDRSLYGYTF. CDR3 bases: TGTGCCAGCAAAGTGACGGACAGGTCGCTCTATGGCTACACCTTC.

CDR3 in amino acids: CASSSSGIGNTIYF. DNA of the CDR3: TGTGCCAGCTCCTCCTCGGGAATTGGAAACACCATATATTTT. The V call is TRBV18, the J call TRBJ1-3; D is uncertain. Germline V lookup: CDR1 KGHSH, CDR2 LQKENI. The CDR3 contains 14 residues. Trimming left V 6 bases short and J 3 bases short, with 12 bases between.

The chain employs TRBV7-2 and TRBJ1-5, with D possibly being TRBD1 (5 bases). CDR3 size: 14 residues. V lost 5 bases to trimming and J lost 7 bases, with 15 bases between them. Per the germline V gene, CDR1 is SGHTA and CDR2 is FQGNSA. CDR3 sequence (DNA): TGTGCCAGCAGCCCCGCAGGGATCGGGCAGCCCCAGCATTTT. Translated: CASSPAGIGQPQHF.

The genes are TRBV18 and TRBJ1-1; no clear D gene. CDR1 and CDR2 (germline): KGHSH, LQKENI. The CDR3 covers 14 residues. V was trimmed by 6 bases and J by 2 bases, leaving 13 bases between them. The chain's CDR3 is CASSPKRDNTEAFF. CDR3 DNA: TGTGCCAGCTCCCCGAAGAGGGATAACACTGAAGCTTTCTTT.

For the CDR3, the DNA is TGTGCCATCACTGATTACCTGACAGGCTACTATGGCTACACCTTC. Its translation: CAITDYLTGYYGYTF. The rearrangement joins TRBV10-3 to TRBJ1-2; maybe TRBD1 (6 bases). Trimming stripped 7 bases from V and 3 bases from J, with 18 bases between. The length of the CDR3 is 15 residues. Germline V gene lookup returns CDR1 ENHRY and CDR2 SYGVKD.

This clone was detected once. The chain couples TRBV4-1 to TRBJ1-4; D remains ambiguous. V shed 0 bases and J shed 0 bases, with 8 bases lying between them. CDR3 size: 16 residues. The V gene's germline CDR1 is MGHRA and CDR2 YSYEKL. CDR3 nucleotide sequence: TGCGCCAGCAGCCAAGATACGGGTGCAACTAATGAAAAACTGTTTTTT. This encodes CASSQDTGATNEKLFF.

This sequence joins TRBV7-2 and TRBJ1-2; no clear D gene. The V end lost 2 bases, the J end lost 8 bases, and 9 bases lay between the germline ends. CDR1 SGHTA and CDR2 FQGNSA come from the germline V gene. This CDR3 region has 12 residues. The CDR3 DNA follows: TGTGCCAGCAGCTTATTGGGAGGAGGCTACACCTTC. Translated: CASSLLGGGYTF.

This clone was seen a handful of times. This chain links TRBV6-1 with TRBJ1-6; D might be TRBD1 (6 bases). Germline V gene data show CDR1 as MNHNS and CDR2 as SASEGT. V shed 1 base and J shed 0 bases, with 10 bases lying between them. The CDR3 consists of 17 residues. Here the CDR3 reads CASSEVDSSSYNSPLHF. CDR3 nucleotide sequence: TGTGCCAGCAGTGAAGTGGACAGCAGCTCCTATAATTCACCCCTCCACTTT.

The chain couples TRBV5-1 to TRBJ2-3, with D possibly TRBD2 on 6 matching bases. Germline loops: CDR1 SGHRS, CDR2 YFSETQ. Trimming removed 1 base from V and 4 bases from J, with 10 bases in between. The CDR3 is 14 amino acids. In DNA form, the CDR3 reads TGCGCCAGCAGCTTGACTAGCACCCCAGATACGCAGTATTTT. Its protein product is CASSLTSTPDTQYF.

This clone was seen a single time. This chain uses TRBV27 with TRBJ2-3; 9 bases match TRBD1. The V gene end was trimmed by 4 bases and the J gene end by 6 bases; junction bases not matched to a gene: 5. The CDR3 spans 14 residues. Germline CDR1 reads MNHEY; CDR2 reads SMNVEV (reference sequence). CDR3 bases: TGTGCCAGCAGTTGGGGACAGGGAAGGGATACGCAGTATTTT. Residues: CASSWGQGRDTQYF.

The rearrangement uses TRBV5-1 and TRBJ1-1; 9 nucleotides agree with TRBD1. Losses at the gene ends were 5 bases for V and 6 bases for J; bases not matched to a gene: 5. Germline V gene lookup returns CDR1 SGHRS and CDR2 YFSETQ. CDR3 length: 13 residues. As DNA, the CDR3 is TGCGCCAGCAGTCCACAGGGGGCTTCTGAAGCTTTCTTT. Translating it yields CASSPQGASEAFF.

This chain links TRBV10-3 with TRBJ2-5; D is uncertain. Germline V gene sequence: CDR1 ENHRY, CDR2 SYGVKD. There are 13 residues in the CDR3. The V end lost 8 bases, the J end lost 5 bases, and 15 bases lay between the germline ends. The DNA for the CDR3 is TGTGCCATCCGGTCAGGAATCATTGAGACCCAGTACTTC. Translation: CAIRSGIIETQYF.

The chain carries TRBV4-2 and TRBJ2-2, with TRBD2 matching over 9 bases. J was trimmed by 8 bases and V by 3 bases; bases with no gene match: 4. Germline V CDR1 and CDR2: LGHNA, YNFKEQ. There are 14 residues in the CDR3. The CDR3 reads CASSQGLAGGELFF. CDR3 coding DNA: TGTGCCAGCAGCCAGGGACTAGCTGGGGGGGAGCTGTTTTTT.

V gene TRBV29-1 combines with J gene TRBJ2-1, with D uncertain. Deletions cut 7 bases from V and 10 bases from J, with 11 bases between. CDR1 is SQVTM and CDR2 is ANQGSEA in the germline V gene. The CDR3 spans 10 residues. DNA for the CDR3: TGCAGCGGGGCCCAAAGGGAGCAGTTCTTC. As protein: CSGAQREQFF.

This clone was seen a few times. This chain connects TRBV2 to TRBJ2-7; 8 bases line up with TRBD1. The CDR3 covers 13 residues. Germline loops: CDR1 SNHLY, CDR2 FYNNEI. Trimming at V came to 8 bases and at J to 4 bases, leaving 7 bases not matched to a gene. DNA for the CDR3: TGTGCCAGCTCCCTAGACAGGGGTTACGAGCAGTACGTC. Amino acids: CASSLDRGYEQYV.

CDR3 sequence reads: CAWTTGQGFTGELFF. CDR3 DNA: TGTGCCTGGACAACAGGACAGGGCTTTACCGGGGAGCTGTTTTTT. V usage is TRBV30 and J usage is TRBJ2-2; 8 bases line up with TRBD1. Looked up from germline, CDR1 is GTSNPN and CDR2 is SVGIG (reference sequence). J gave up 5 bases and V 4 bases, and 9 bases lay outside the gene matches. There are 15 residues in the CDR3. Using reference TRBV30 and TRBJ2-2 for the parts outside the CDR3, the full variable domain is SQTIHQWPATLVQPVGSPLSLECTVEGTSNPNLYWYRQAAGRGLQLLFYSVGIGQISSEVPQNLSASRPQDRQFILSSKKLLLSDSGFYLCAWTTGQGFTGELFFGEGSRLTVL.